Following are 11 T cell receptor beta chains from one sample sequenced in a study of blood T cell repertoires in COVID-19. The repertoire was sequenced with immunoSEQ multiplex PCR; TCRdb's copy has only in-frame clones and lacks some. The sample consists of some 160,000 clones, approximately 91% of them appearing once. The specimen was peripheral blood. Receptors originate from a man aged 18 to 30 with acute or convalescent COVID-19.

CDR3 protein: CASRPAAGSSYEQYF. The CDR3 bases are TGCGCCAGCAGACCTGCGGCGGGGTCTTCCTACGAGCAGTACTTC. The rearrangement links TRBV5-1 to TRBJ2-7; a possible D gene is TRBD2 (6 bases). The CDR3 spans 15 residues. Trimming left V 5 bases short and J 1 base short, with 16 bases between. From germline, CDR1 is SGHRS and CDR2 YFSETQ.

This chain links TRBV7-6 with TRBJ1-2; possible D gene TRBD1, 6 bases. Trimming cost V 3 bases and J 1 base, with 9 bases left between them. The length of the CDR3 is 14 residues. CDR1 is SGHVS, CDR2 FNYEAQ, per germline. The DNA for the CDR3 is TGTGCCAGCAGCTTTAGCAGGGGTAACTATGGCTACACCTTC. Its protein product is CASSFSRGNYGYTF.

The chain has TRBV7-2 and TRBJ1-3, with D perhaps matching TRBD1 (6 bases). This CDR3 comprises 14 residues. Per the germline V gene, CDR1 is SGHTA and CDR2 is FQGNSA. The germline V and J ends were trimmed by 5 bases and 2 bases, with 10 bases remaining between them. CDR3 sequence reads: CASSINRAGNTIYF. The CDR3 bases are TGTGCCAGCAGCATCAACAGGGCTGGAAACACCATATATTTT.

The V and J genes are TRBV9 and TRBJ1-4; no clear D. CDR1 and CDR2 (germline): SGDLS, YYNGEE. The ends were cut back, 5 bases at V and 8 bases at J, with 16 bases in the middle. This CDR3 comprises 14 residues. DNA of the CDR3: TGTGCCAGCAGTGGTTCGGGATTGGCCGAAAAACTGTTTTTT. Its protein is CASSGSGLAEKLFF. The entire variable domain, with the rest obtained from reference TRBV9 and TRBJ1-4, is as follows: DSGVTQTPKHLITATGQRVTLRCSPRSGDLSVYWYQQSLDQGLQFLIQYYNGEERAKGNILERFSAQQFPDLHSELNLSSLELGDSALYFCASSGSGLAEKLFFGSGTQLSVL.

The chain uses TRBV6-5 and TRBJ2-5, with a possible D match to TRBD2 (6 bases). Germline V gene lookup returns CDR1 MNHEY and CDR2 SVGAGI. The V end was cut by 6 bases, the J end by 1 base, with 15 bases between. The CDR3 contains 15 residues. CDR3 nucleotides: TGTGCCAGCAGCGAGACTAGGACTTTCCAAGAGACCCAGTACTTC. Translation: CASSETRTFQETQYF.

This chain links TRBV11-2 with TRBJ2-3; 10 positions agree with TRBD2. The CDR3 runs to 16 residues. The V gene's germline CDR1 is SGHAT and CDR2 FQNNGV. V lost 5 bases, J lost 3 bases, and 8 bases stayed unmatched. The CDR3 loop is CASSLGTSDATDTQYF. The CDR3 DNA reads TGTGCCAGCAGCCTTGGGACTAGCGACGCAACAGATACGCAGTATTTT.

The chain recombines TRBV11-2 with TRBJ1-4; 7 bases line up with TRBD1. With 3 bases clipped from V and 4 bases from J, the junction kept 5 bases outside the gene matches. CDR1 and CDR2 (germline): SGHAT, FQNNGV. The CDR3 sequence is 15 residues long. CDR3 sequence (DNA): TGTGCCAGCAGCTTCTCCGGGACAGATAATGAAAAACTGTTTTTT. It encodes CASSFSGTDNEKLFF.

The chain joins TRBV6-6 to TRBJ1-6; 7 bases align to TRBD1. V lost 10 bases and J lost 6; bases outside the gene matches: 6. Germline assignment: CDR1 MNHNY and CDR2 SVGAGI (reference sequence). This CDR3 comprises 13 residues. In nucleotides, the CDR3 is TGTGCCACTGGGACAGACGTTAATTCACCCCTCCACTTT. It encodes CATGTDVNSPLHF.

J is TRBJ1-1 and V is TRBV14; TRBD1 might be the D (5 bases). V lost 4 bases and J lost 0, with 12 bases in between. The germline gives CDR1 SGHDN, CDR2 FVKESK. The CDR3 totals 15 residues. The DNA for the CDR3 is TGTGCCAGCAGCCGTATCGAGGACATGAACACTGAAGCTTTCTTT. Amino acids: CASSRIEDMNTEAFF.

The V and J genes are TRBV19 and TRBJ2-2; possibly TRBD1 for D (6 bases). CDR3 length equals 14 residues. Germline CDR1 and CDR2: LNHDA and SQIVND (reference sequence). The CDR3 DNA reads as TGTGCAACAGGGAAAGGTCCCAGCACCGGGGAGCTGTTTTTT. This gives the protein CATGKGPSTGELFF.

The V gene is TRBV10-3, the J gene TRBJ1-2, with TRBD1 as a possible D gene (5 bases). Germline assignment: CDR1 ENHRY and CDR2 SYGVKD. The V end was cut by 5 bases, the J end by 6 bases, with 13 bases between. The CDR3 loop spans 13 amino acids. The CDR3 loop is CAISRGMEDGYTF. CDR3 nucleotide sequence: TGTGCCATCAGTCGGGGGATGGAGGATGGCTACACCTTC.